What follows describes a single T cell receptor (beta chain). Libraries were prepared by immunoSEQ multiplex PCR; TCRdb keeps only in-frame clonotypes and omits some of them. This table has 250,000 or so clones, more than 65% appearing once. The CDR3 spans 17 residues. CDR1 and CDR2 (germline): LNHNV, YYDKDF (reference sequence). The J segment lost 3 bases and the V segment lost 0 bases, leaving 5 bases of the junction unmatched. The sample belongs to a study of blood T cell repertoires in COVID-19. The receptor comes from a middle-aged man who had recovered from COVID-19. V is TRBV15 and J is TRBJ2-2; the match to TRBD1 covers 9 bases. Sequencing was done on a sample of peripheral blood. The chain's CDR3 is CATSRDPGQGHTGELFF. The DNA of the CDR3 is TGTGCCACCAGCAGAGATCCGGGACAGGGACACACCGGGGAGCTGTTTTTT.